This T cell receptor beta chain is drawn from a study of blood T cell repertoires in COVID-19. Only in-frame clones appear in the TCRdb table, and some are missing; sequencing was by immunoSEQ multiplex PCR. The data show roughly 260,000 clones, roughly 86% seen once. Germline lookup yields CDR1 LNHDA and CDR2 SQIVND (reference sequence). CDR3 length: 14 residues. The V and J ends lost 5 bases and 2 bases, in that order; junction bases with no gene match: 5. The V gene is TRBV19, the J gene TRBJ2-7, with 8 bases lining up with TRBD1. The clonotype comes from a man in his forties who had recovered from COVID-19. Sequencing was done on a sample of peripheral blood. CDR3 nucleotide sequence: TGTGCCAGTAGTGCCAGGACAGGGCCCTACGAGCAGTACTTC. Translating gives CASSARTGPYEQYF.